The clone carrying this T cell receptor (beta chain) was recorded at least ten times. The data were obtained in a study of cytomegalovirus exposure and HLA in healthy donors. The CDR3 is 13 residues long. Germline V gene data show CDR1 as MGHRA and CDR2 as YSYEKL. Trimming took 9 bases from V and 2 from J; bases not matched to a gene: 3. Vbeta (60) and Jbeta (13) primers were used in the PCR. The protocol was immunoSEQ multiplex PCR, while the TCRdb copy is restricted to in-frame clones and leaves out a portion. Here the sample spans about 130,000 clones, 75% to 90% being singletons. The material sequenced was PBMCs. This receptor was taken from a man between 18 and 29 years old in good health and CMV-seropositive. The rearrangement uses TRBV4-1 and TRBJ2-3, with TRBD2 matching over 9 bases. This CDR3 is CASERGDTDTQYF. CDR3 coding DNA: TGCGCCAGTGAGCGGGGGGACACAGATACGCAGTATTTT.